The source of this T cell receptor (beta chain) is a study of cytomegalovirus exposure and HLA in healthy donors. Study observations and caveats: According to an earlier analysis, most TCR beta V segments yielded productive rearrangements about 90% or about 30% of the time. Within the data, a cluster of highly shared sequence variants was likely a sequencing artifact.

Worth noting for this clone: Its antigen remains unidentified.

The PCR made use of 60 Vbeta and 13 Jbeta primers. Sequencing used immunoSEQ multiplex PCR; TCRdb keeps in-frame clones, though not all of them. The data contain tens of thousands of clones, roughly 71% of them singletons. J was trimmed by 1 base and V by 5 bases; bases with no gene match: 5. This CDR3 comprises 15 residues. CDR1 SSHAT and CDR2 FNYEAQ come from the germline V gene (reference sequence). The sample taken for sequencing was PBMCs. This chain connects TRBV7-7 to TRBJ2-3; 8 bases match TRBD1. This TCR was recovered from a man aged 50-60 years in good health and CMV-seropositive. CDR3 protein: CASSRDRGGTDTQYF. CDR3 DNA: TGTGCCAGCAGCCGTGACAGGGGAGGCACAGATACGCAGTATTTT.